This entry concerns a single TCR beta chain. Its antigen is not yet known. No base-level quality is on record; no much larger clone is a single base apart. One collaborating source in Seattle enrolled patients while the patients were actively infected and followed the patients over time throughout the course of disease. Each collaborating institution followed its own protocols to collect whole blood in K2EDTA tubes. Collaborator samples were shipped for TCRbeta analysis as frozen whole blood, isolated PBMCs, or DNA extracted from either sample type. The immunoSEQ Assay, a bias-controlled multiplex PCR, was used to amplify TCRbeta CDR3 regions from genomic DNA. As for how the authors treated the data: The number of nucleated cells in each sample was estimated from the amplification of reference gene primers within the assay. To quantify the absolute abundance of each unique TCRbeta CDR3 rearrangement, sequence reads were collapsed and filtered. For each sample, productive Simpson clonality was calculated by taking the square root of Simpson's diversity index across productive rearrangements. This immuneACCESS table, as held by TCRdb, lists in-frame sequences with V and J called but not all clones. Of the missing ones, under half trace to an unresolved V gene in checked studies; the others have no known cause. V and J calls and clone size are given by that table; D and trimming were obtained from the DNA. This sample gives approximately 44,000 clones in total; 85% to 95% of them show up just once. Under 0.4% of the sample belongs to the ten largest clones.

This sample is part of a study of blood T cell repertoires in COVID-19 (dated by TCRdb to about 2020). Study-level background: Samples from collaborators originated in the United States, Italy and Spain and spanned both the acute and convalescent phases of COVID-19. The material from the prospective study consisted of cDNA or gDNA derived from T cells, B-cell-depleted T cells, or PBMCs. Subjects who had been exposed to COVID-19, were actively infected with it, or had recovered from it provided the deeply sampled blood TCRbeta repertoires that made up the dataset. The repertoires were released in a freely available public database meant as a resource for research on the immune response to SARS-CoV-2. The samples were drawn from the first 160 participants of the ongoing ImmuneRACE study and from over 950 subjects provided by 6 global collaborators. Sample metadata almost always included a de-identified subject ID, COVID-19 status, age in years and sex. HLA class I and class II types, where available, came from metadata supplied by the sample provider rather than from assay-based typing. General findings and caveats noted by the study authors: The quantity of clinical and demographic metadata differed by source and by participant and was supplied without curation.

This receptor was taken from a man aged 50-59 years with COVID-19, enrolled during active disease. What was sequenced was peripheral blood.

The CDR3 here reads CASRPTGGQPQHF. The DNA is TGTGCCAGCAGACCTACAGGGGGACAGCCCCAGCATTTT. The chain joins TRBV27 to TRBJ1-5, with 8 middle bases fitting TRBD1. V trim: 6 bases; J trim: 7 bases; unmatched bases: 5. CDR1 and CDR2, looked up from the germline V gene (reference sequence), are MNHEY and SMNVEV. The CDR3 covers 13 residues, taking in both the cysteine and the phenylalanine. This entry keeps only the CDR3 DNA: 39 bases, framed from base 1.